These T cell receptor beta chains were read from a single sample in a study of metastatic and nonmetastatic thyroid tumors. TCRdb re-processed the PCR reads through MiXCR. The data contain approximately 32,000 clones, roughly 20% of them seen just once; the ten biggest clones take up 3% to 3.5%. The sample taken for sequencing was tumor tissue. Every receptor here comes from a male donor with papillary thyroid cancer or a benign thyroid nodule (not recorded which). Some clones in this sample may be carry-over from other donors' samples. CDR3s include the opening cysteine and the closing phenylalanine or tryptophan. Fields, in order: V gene, D gene, clone size, CDR3 length, J gene, CDR3 protein, CDR3 DNA. A D gene is named only where the DNA matches it firmly. Clone size, where shown, is once, few, many, or a class for clones that have expanded.

V gene: TRBV6-1; D gene: -; clone size: many; CDR3 length: 13; J gene: TRBJ1-5; CDR3 protein: CASRRQANQPQHF; CDR3 DNA: TGTGCCAGCAGGAGGCAGGCCAATCAGCCCCAGCATTTT
V gene: TRBV7-2; D gene: TRBD1; clone size: -; CDR3 length: 13; J gene: TRBJ1-6; CDR3 protein: CASSLTGESPLHF; CDR3 DNA: TGTGCCAGCAGCCTGACAGGGGAGTCACCCCTCCACTTT
V gene: TRBV19; D gene: TRBD2; clone size: many; CDR3 length: 17; J gene: TRBJ2-2; CDR3 protein: CASNPLAGALFSGELFF; CDR3 DNA: TGTGCCAGTAATCCGCTAGCGGGAGCCCTATTTTCCGGGGAGCTGTTTTTT
V gene: TRBV7-6; D gene: -; clone size: many; CDR3 length: 17; J gene: TRBJ1-6; CDR3 protein: CASSLDQPGSYNSPLHF; CDR3 DNA: TGTGCCAGCAGCTTAGACCAACCGGGGTCCTATAATTCACCCCTCCACTTT
V gene: TRBV6-5; D gene: TRBD2; clone size: many; CDR3 length: 14; J gene: TRBJ2-1; CDR3 protein: CASSYAGGYNEQFF; CDR3 DNA: TGTGCCAGCAGTTATGCGGGAGGGTACAATGAGCAGTTCTTC
V gene: TRBV7-2; D gene: -; clone size: -; CDR3 length: 15; J gene: TRBJ2-3; CDR3 protein: CASSLLERVGDTQYF; CDR3 DNA: TGTGCCAGCAGCCTACTAGAGAGAGTAGGTGATACGCAGTATTTT
V gene: TRBV18; D gene: -; clone size: -; CDR3 length: 14; J gene: TRBJ2-7; CDR3 protein: CASSKEAPHYEQYF; CDR3 DNA: TGTGCCAGCTCAAAGGAGGCACCGCACTACGAGCAGTACTTC
V gene: TRBV5-1; D gene: -; clone size: -; CDR3 length: 13; J gene: TRBJ2-5; CDR3 protein: CASSRAPRETQYF; CDR3 DNA: TGCGCTAGCAGCCGGGCCCCACGAGAGACCCAGTACTTC
V gene: TRBV6-1; D gene: TRBD1; clone size: -; CDR3 length: 14; J gene: TRBJ1-2; CDR3 protein: CASTGTGPNYGYTF; CDR3 DNA: TGTGCCAGCACCGGGACAGGGCCTAACTATGGCTACACCTTC
V gene: TRBV5-1; D gene: -; clone size: -; CDR3 length: 13; J gene: TRBJ1-2; CDR3 protein: CASSFTGGYGYTF; CDR3 DNA: TGCGCCAGCAGCTTTACGGGGGGCTATGGCTACACCTTC
V gene: TRBV11-2; D gene: TRBD1; clone size: many; CDR3 length: 15; J gene: TRBJ1-3; CDR3 protein: CASSRDTTGRNTIYF; CDR3 DNA: TGTGCCAGCAGCCGAGACACGACAGGGAGAAACACCATATATTTT
V gene: TRBV27; D gene: -; clone size: many; CDR3 length: 13; J gene: TRBJ1-3; CDR3 protein: CASIPSGGNTIYF; CDR3 DNA: TGTGCCAGCATCCCGAGCGGTGGAAACACCATATATTTT
V gene: TRBV30; D gene: -; clone size: -; CDR3 length: 14; J gene: TRBJ2-1; CDR3 protein: CAWSPGRDYNEQFF; CDR3 DNA: TGTGCCTGGAGTCCGGGACGGGACTACAATGAGCAGTTCTTC
V gene: TRBV20-1; D gene: -; clone size: many; CDR3 length: 14; J gene: TRBJ2-3; CDR3 protein: CSATIADSTDTQYF; CDR3 DNA: TGCAGTGCCACCATAGCGGACTCCACAGATACGCAGTATTTT
V gene: TRBV25-1; D gene: -; clone size: many; CDR3 length: 13; J gene: TRBJ2-1; CDR3 protein: CAATGDLHNEQFF; CDR3 DNA: TGTGCCGCCACGGGAGATCTACACAATGAGCAGTTCTTC
V gene: TRBV12-3/TRBV12-4; D gene: -; clone size: many; CDR3 length: 15; J gene: TRBJ1-6; CDR3 protein: CASSTRTVRTSPLHF; CDR3 DNA: TGTGCCAGCAGTACAAGGACAGTAAGAACTTCACCCCTCCACTTT
V gene: TRBV9; D gene: TRBD2; clone size: once; CDR3 length: 16; J gene: TRBJ2-1; CDR3 protein: CASSKLGGSSYNEQFF; CDR3 DNA: TGTGCCAGCAGCAAGCTCGGCGGGAGTTCCTACAATGAGCAGTTCTTC
V gene: TRBV5-4; D gene: TRBD2; clone size: -; CDR3 length: 16; J gene: TRBJ2-7; CDR3 protein: CAISLSPAGGPYEQYF; CDR3 DNA: TGTGCCATCAGCTTGTCCCCCGCGGGAGGGCCGTACGAGCAGTACTTC
V gene: TRBV20-1; D gene: -; clone size: once; CDR3 length: 15; J gene: TRBJ2-1; CDR3 protein: CSAKRIAVIYNEQFF; CDR3 DNA: TGCAGTGCCAAACGAATAGCGGTAATCTACAATGAGCAGTTCTTC
V gene: TRBV28; D gene: -; clone size: many; CDR3 length: 15; J gene: TRBJ1-3; CDR3 protein: CASRLRGSPGNTIYF; CDR3 DNA: TGTGCCAGCAGACTGAGAGGGTCCCCTGGAAACACCATATATTTT
V gene: TRBV20-1; D gene: TRBD1; clone size: many; CDR3 length: 21; J gene: TRBJ2-5; CDR3 protein: CSARGRRLMGQGFIGGETQYF; CDR3 DNA: TGCAGTGCTAGGGGGAGGAGGCTCATGGGACAGGGGTTCATCGGAGGGGAGACCCAGTACTTC
V gene: TRBV5-1; D gene: -; clone size: many; CDR3 length: 15; J gene: TRBJ2-3; CDR3 protein: CASSLVQGPTDTQYF; CDR3 DNA: TGCGCCAGCAGCTTGGTGCAGGGCCCCACAGATACGCAGTATTTT
V gene: TRBV28; D gene: -; clone size: few; CDR3 length: 15; J gene: TRBJ2-7; CDR3 protein: CASSLNGGVHYDQYF; CDR3 DNA: TGTGCCAGCAGTTTAAACGGCGGAGTCCACTACGATCAGTACTTC
V gene: TRBV15; D gene: -; clone size: -; CDR3 length: 15; J gene: TRBJ2-3; CDR3 protein: CATIRGNSRTDTQYF; CDR3 DNA: TGTGCCACCATCAGAGGAAATTCTCGCACAGATACGCAGTATTTT
V gene: TRBV6-1; D gene: TRBD1; clone size: many; CDR3 length: 16; J gene: TRBJ1-5; CDR3 protein: CASSRSGTGRYQPQHF; CDR3 DNA: TGTGCCAGCAGTCGAAGCGGGACAGGGAGGTATCAGCCCCAGCATTTT
V gene: TRBV28; D gene: -; clone size: medium-sized; CDR3 length: 13; J gene: TRBJ2-7; CDR3 protein: CASSLGISIEQYF; CDR3 DNA: TGTGCCAGCAGTTTAGGGATCTCTATTGAGCAGTACTTC
V gene: TRBV7-9; D gene: -; clone size: few; CDR3 length: 12; J gene: TRBJ1-1; CDR3 protein: CASSLEGAEAFF; CDR3 DNA: TGTGCCAGCAGCTTAGAAGGGGCCGAAGCTTTCTTT
V gene: TRBV6-2/TRBV6-3; D gene: -; clone size: -; CDR3 length: 16; J gene: TRBJ2-6; CDR3 protein: CASSFLGTWGANVLTF; CDR3 DNA: TGTGCCAGCAGCTTCCTTGGGACTTGGGGGGCCAACGTCCTGACTTTC
V gene: TRBV15; D gene: TRBD2; clone size: -; CDR3 length: 15; J gene: TRBJ2-1; CDR3 protein: CATSLRLACRNEQFF; CDR3 DNA: TGTGCCACCAGCCTGCGACTAGCTTGCCGCAATGAGCAGTTCTTC
V gene: TRBV11-2; D gene: -; clone size: -; CDR3 length: 13; J gene: TRBJ2-1; CDR3 protein: CACIRTGVNEQFF; CDR3 DNA: TGTGCCTGCATTCGGACCGGTGTTAATGAGCAGTTCTTC
V gene: TRBV20-1; D gene: TRBD1; clone size: medium-sized; CDR3 length: 14; J gene: TRBJ1-4; CDR3 protein: CSASRGGADEKLFF; CDR3 DNA: TGCAGTGCTAGTAGAGGGGGCGCAGATGAAAAACTGTTTTTT
V gene: TRBV5-1; D gene: -; clone size: many; CDR3 length: 15; J gene: TRBJ2-3; CDR3 protein: CASSPFGPPTDTQYF; CDR3 DNA: TGCGCCAGCAGCCCCTTCGGGCCCCCCACAGATACGCAGTATTTT
V gene: TRBV3-1; D gene: TRBD2; clone size: many; CDR3 length: 19; J gene: TRBJ2-1; CDR3 protein: CASSQDSRGGGSGRNEQFF; CDR3 DNA: TGTGCCAGCAGCCAAGATTCCCGGGGCGGCGGGAGTGGGAGGAATGAGCAGTTCTTC
V gene: TRBV27; D gene: TRBD1; clone size: many; CDR3 length: 15; J gene: TRBJ1-5; CDR3 protein: CASSMDRGNNQPQHF; CDR3 DNA: TGTGCCAGCAGTATGGACAGGGGGAACAATCAGCCCCAGCATTTT
V gene: TRBV18; D gene: TRBD2; clone size: many; CDR3 length: 15; J gene: TRBJ2-1; CDR3 protein: CASSPLKAGTDEQFF; CDR3 DNA: TGTGCCAGCTCACCATTGAAAGCGGGAACGGATGAGCAGTTCTTC
V gene: TRBV28; D gene: -; clone size: many; CDR3 length: 12; J gene: TRBJ1-1; CDR3 protein: CASSLSAGEAFF; CDR3 DNA: TGTGCCAGCAGTTTATCTGCGGGGGAAGCTTTCTTT
V gene: TRBV28; D gene: TRBD1; clone size: many; CDR3 length: 12; J gene: TRBJ1-2; CDR3 protein: CASSSTGLGYTF; CDR3 DNA: TGTGCCAGCAGTTCGACAGGGCTTGGCTACACCTTC
V gene: TRBV5-1; D gene: TRBD2; clone size: -; CDR3 length: 14; J gene: TRBJ2-7; CDR3 protein: CASISSGGSYEQYF; CDR3 DNA: TGCGCCAGCATCTCTTCGGGAGGCTCCTACGAGCAGTACTTC
V gene: TRBV15; D gene: TRBD1; clone size: many; CDR3 length: 18; J gene: TRBJ2-4; CDR3 protein: CATSRDAGTGEPKNIQYF; CDR3 DNA: TGTGCCACCAGCAGAGATGCCGGGACAGGGGAGCCCAAAAACATTCAGTACTTC
V gene: TRBV4-1; D gene: TRBD2; clone size: many; CDR3 length: 15; J gene: TRBJ2-7; CDR3 protein: CASSQGLAGGYEQYF; CDR3 DNA: TGCGCCAGCAGCCAAGGACTAGCGGGAGGGTACGAGCAGTACTTC
V gene: TRBV6-1; D gene: -; clone size: few; CDR3 length: 16; J gene: TRBJ2-3; CDR3 protein: CASSGYGSFITDTQYF; CDR3 DNA: TGTGCCAGCAGTGGCTACGGTAGTTTTATCACAGATACTCAGTATTTT
V gene: TRBV14; D gene: -; clone size: many; CDR3 length: 16; J gene: TRBJ2-2; CDR3 protein: CASSQDPPGSTGELFF; CDR3 DNA: TGTGCCAGCAGCCAAGATCCCCCGGGAAGCACCGGGGAGCTGTTTTTT
V gene: TRBV5-6; D gene: TRBD2; clone size: many; CDR3 length: 12; J gene: TRBJ2-1; CDR3 protein: CASSHLSGGRFF; CDR3 DNA: TGTGCCAGCAGCCACCTATCGGGGGGACGGTTCTTC
V gene: TRBV27; D gene: TRBD1; clone size: medium-sized; CDR3 length: 15; J gene: TRBJ1-1; CDR3 protein: CASSLYGTGETEAFF; CDR3 DNA: TGTGCCAGCAGTTTGTACGGGACAGGGGAGACTGAAGCTTTCTTT
V gene: TRBV10-3; D gene: TRBD1; clone size: many; CDR3 length: 15; J gene: TRBJ2-2; CDR3 protein: CAIRGQGRNTGELFF; CDR3 DNA: TGTGCCATCAGAGGACAGGGGCGGAACACCGGGGAGCTGTTTTTT
V gene: TRBV7-8; D gene: -; clone size: many; CDR3 length: 14; J gene: TRBJ1-3; CDR3 protein: CASSPLGQRNTIYF; CDR3 DNA: TGTGCCAGCAGCCCATTGGGACAACGAAACACCATATATTTT
V gene: TRBV7-9; D gene: -; clone size: -; CDR3 length: 13; J gene: TRBJ2-5; CDR3 protein: CASSLDQGGTQYF; CDR3 DNA: TGTGCCAGCAGCTTAGACCAGGGGGGGACCCAGTACTTC
V gene: TRBV19; D gene: -; clone size: few; CDR3 length: 15; J gene: TRBJ2-1; CDR3 protein: CASISGQFSYNEQFF; CDR3 DNA: TGTGCCAGTATTTCAGGACAGTTCTCCTACAATGAGCAGTTCTTC